Below, 3 T cell receptor beta chains from the same sample are listed, as sequenced in a study of blood T cells in healthy people across ages. The use of a sample-barcoded 5' primer and a J-beta primer mix characterized a second PCR of about 7 to 12 cycles. MiXCR was run by TCRdb on the 5' RACE reads, yielding one entry per CDR3 protein. The sample comprises 1.5 million to 2 million distinct CDR3 sequences, 25% to 30% of which are singletons, and 7% to 9% rests with the top ten. The sequencing input was blood. These receptors were collected from a woman younger than 45 in good health.

This clonotype was detected a few times. The J gene is TRBJ2-7, the V gene TRBV12-3 or TRBV12-4, with TRBD2 as a possible D gene (6 bases). V was trimmed by 5 bases and J by 7 bases, leaving 9 bases between them. There are 11 residues in the CDR3. In nucleotides, the CDR3 is TGTGCCAGCAGTACCGGACTAGAGCAGTACTTC. It is translated as CASSTGLEQYF.

This clonotype was seen a handful of times. The rearrangement uses TRBV29-1 and TRBJ2-1; the D gene could be TRBD1 or TRBD2 (6 bases each). The CDR3 spans 12 residues. The germline gives CDR1 SQVTM, CDR2 ANQGSEA. The V gene lost 1 base and the J gene lost 10 bases, with 11 bases spanning the gap. DNA of the CDR3: TGCAGCGTTGAAGTGGAGGGGGTCGAGCAGTTCTTC. This sequence encodes CSVEVEGVEQFF.

The chain is built from TRBV7-2 and TRBJ1-2; 7 bases are shared with TRBD1. V lost 4 bases and J lost 10; bases outside the gene matches: 3. The CDR3 has 11 residues. Per germline, CDR1 SGHTA and CDR2 FQGNSA. The CDR3 nucleotides are TGTGCCAGCAGCTACAGGGGTGACTACACCTTC. Translated, it gives CASSYRGDYTF.